The sequence of this T cell receptor (beta chain) was determined in a study of radiotherapy plus CTLA-4 blockade in lung cancer. The length of the CDR3 is 17 residues. The table came from immunoSEQ multiplex PCR; TCRdb's copy has only in-frame clones and leaves some out. The sample has about 85,000 clones, roughly 86% seen once. The sequence was collected from a human donor with non-small cell lung cancer who had a partial response to radiotherapy plus ipilimumab. The source was peripheral blood, collected from a patient treated with radiotherapy plus ipilimumab. This chain connects TRBV12-2 to TRBJ2-7; the D call in the table, TRBD1, was not verified against the DNA. TRBV12-2 is given as a pseudogene. As DNA, the CDR3 is TGTGCAAGTCGCCCTTACCCCGGGACAGGGAATTCGCTCGAGCAGTACGTC. It specifies CASRPYPGTGNSLEQYV.